These 25 T cell receptor beta chains were all obtained from the same sample, sequenced in a study of low-dose radiotherapy and immunotherapy resistance in tumors. Time point specified: before trial treatment. First-strand cDNA used TRAV- and TRBV-specific primers, covering alpha and beta chains. The authors amplified TCRs for approximately 18 PCR cycles with a constant-region primer and a V-primer adapter. TCRdb redid the calling of the reads with MiXCR, one entry per CDR3 protein. The table records under 90,000 distinct CDR3 sequences, around 30% of them present only once. Sequencing was performed on PBMCs, taken before treatment. These TCRs come from a female donor with ovarian cancer.

This clonotype has just one count. The V and J genes are TRBV9 and TRBJ2-3, with 8 nucleotides matching TRBD2. J lost 2 bases, V lost 2 bases, and 10 bases had no gene match. The CDR3 sequence is 17 residues long. The germline gives CDR1 SGDLS, CDR2 YYNGEE. The CDR3 DNA reads as TGTGCCAGCAGCGTCACCGGGACTAGACGAAACACAGATACGCAGTATTTT. It codes for CASSVTGTRRNTDTQYF.

The chain links TRBV6-5 to TRBJ2-5; D uncertain. CDR1 and CDR2 (germline): MNHEY, SVGAGI. With 6 bases removed from V and 9 bases from J, the gap between germline ends came to 14 bases. The length of the CDR3 is 12 residues. CDR3 residues: CASSDPGQAQYF. CDR3 nucleotide sequence: TGTGCCAGCAGCGATCCGGGCCAGGCCCAGTACTTC.

Many counts were recorded for this clonotype. The V call is TRBV30, the J call TRBJ2-3; 9 nucleotides agree with TRBD1. Germline values: CDR1 GTSNPN, CDR2 SVGIG (reference sequence). The CDR3 is 13 residues long. Germline trimming cut 8 bases from V and 0 bases from J; bases unmatched to any gene: 3. The CDR3 loop reads CAGTGPSTDTQYF. CDR3 in DNA: TGTGCCGGGACAGGGCCTAGCACAGATACGCAGTATTTT.

This clonotype was seen many times. The chain is built from TRBV20-1 and TRBJ2-2; a weak D match, TRBD2 (5 bases). This CDR3 contains 16 residues. Trimming left V 6 bases short and J 3 bases short, with 20 bases between. Germline V lookup: CDR1 DFQATT, CDR2 SNEGSKA (reference sequence). The CDR3 loop reads CSALFQGQRDTGELFF. The DNA of the CDR3 is TGCAGTGCCCTGTTCCAAGGTCAGAGGGACACCGGGGAGCTGTTTTTT.

This rearrangement joins TRBV6-1 to TRBJ1-2; 7 bases are shared with TRBD1. The CDR3 loop spans 15 amino acids. Germline assignment: CDR1 MNHNS and CDR2 SASEGT. Trimming took 3 bases from V and 2 from J; bases not matched to a gene: 6. CDR3 region: CASSDPGQTNYGYTF. DNA for the CDR3: TGTGCCAGCAGTGACCCGGGACAGACCAACTATGGCTACACCTTC.

This clonotype was seen ten or more times. This sequence joins TRBV9 and TRBJ2-7, with 8 bases matching TRBD2. Germline values: CDR1 SGDLS, CDR2 YYNGEE. Trimming took 1 base from V and 1 from J; bases not matched to a gene: 10. CDR3 size: 17 residues. The CDR3 loop reads CASSVIGRTSRSYEQYF. As DNA, the CDR3 is TGTGCCAGCAGCGTAATTGGTCGGACTAGCCGGTCCTACGAGCAGTACTTC.

Concerning this clonotype: The likely explanation is a read error, given a far larger clone one base away. The V and J genes are TRBV7-9 and TRBJ2-7, with a weak D call TRBD2 (7 bases). CDR1 is SEHNR, CDR2 FQNEAQ, per germline (reference sequence). V was cut by 5 bases and J by 5 bases, with 16 bases left in between. This CDR3 is 14 amino acids long. The CDR3 DNA follows: TGTGCCAGCAGCCAGTGGGGGGGCCTCCACGAGCAGTACTTC. The encoded protein is CASSQWGGLHEQYF.

This clonotype was seen at least ten times. The junction differs from germline at one of its ends, possibly a read error. V is TRBV7-2 and J is TRBJ2-1; perhaps TRBD2 as D (6 bases). Germline-derived CDR1 and CDR2 are SGHTA and FQGNSA. The CDR3 extends over 17 amino acids. In DNA form, the CDR3 reads TGTGCCAGCAGCTTAGTATACGGAGCGGGTACCTACACTGAGCAGTTCTTC. Encoded protein: CASSLVYGAGTYTEQFF.

This clonotype has at least ten counts. The rearrangement links TRBV7-3 to TRBJ2-7, with a possible D match to TRBD1 (6 bases). CDR1 and CDR2 (germline): SGHTA, FQGTGA. Trimming pared 5 bases from V and 0 bases from J, leaving 14 bases between. The CDR3 is 15 residues long. The CDR3 reads CASSTYRVSSYEQYF. DNA for the CDR3: TGTGCCAGCAGCACCTACAGGGTCAGCTCCTACGAGCAGTACTTC.

This clonotype showed up many times. This chain links TRBV6-2 or TRBV6-3 with TRBJ2-1, with 10 positions matching TRBD2. V dropped 9 bases and J dropped 6; count of bases not matched to a gene: 5. CDR1 and CDR2 from the germline V gene are MNHEY and SVGEGT. The CDR3 length is 13 residues. Here the CDR3 reads CASSGGTFNEQFF. CDR3 nucleotides: TGTGCCAGTAGCGGGGGGACCTTCAATGAGCAGTTCTTC.

This clonotype was observed many times. CDR3 sequence: CSANSEQGSQETQYF. The DNA of the CDR3 is TGCAGTGCCAACTCCGAACAGGGCTCCCAAGAGACCCAGTACTTC. The rearrangement uses TRBV20-1 and TRBJ2-5, with a weak D call TRBD1 (6 bases). The length of the CDR3 is 15 residues. V dropped 6 bases and J dropped 1 base, with 18 bases sitting between them. In germline, CDR1 is DFQATT, CDR2 SNEGSKA (reference sequence).

This clonotype was observed many times. This chain links TRBV24-1 with TRBJ2-1; 11 bases fit TRBD2. CDR3 length: 13 amino acids. Germline values: CDR1 KGHDR, CDR2 SFDVKD. The ends lost 4 bases at V and 15 bases at J; junction bases unmatched: 7. The CDR3: CATSDHSGRAGFF. In nucleotides, the CDR3 is TGTGCCACCAGTGACCATAGCGGGAGGGCCGGGTTCTTC.

This clonotype has a count of ten or more. This rearrangement joins TRBV6-2 or TRBV6-3 to TRBJ2-7, with D possibly matching TRBD2 (5 bases). The CDR3 totals 14 residues. From germline, CDR1 is MNHEY and CDR2 SVGEGT. V shed 5 bases and J shed 3 bases, with 14 bases lying between them. CDR3 bases: TGTGCCAGCAGTCCCGACGGGATCGACTACGAGCAGTACTTC. Translating gives CASSPDGIDYEQYF.

This clonotype occurred many times. The CDR3 DNA follows: TGTGCCACCAGCAGGAGATTGGCACCGGGCGTATACTCTAGTGGCAATGAGCAGTTCTTC. It specifies CATSRRLAPGVYSSGNEQFF. The chain employs TRBV15 and TRBJ2-1; D uncertain. The ends were cut back, 3 bases at V and 6 bases at J, with 30 bases in the middle. The CDR3 has 20 residues. CDR1 is LNHNV, CDR2 YYDKDF, per germline (reference sequence).

This clonotype was detected ten times or more. V gene TRBV2 combines with J gene TRBJ1-4; D gene unclear. The CDR3 is 15 residues long. Trimming cost V 3 bases and J 10 bases, with 18 bases left between them. CDR1 and CDR2 (germline): SNHLY, FYNNEI. The CDR3 spells CASSEERSIFGKLFF. The CDR3 nucleotides are TGTGCCAGCAGTGAGGAGAGATCGATCTTCGGAAAACTGTTTTTT.

This clonotype has a count of ten or more. The rearrangement links TRBV7-2 to TRBJ2-7; weak D call: TRBD2 (5 bases). Looked up from germline, CDR1 is SGHTA and CDR2 is FQGNSA. CDR3 length: 12 residues. V lost 5 bases and J 8 bases, leaving 13 bases between the germline ends. The CDR3 reads CASSPNLAKQYF. CDR3 coding DNA: TGTGCCAGCAGCCCCAACTTAGCGAAGCAGTACTTC.

This clonotype was observed a few times. This chain joins TRBV6-4 and TRBJ2-3, with D uncertain. Trimming took off 4 bases at V and 6 bases at J, with 11 bases between the two ends. The CDR3 covers 13 residues. The germline V gene has CDR1 MRHNA and CDR2 SNTAGT. In DNA, the CDR3 is TGTGCCAGCAGTGCGGATCCCCGGGATACGCAGTATTTT. Translating gives CASSADPRDTQYF.

On this clonotype itself: A read error is the likely source, as a far larger clone sits one nucleotide away. This rearrangement joins TRBV28 to TRBJ2-3, with D uncertain. CDR1 is MDHEN, CDR2 SYDVKM, per germline. CDR3 length: 11 residues. Written as DNA, the CDR3 is TGTGTCAGCAGACGGAGAGATACGCAGTATTTT. This translates into CVSRRRDTQYF. The whole variable domain, filled in from reference TRBV28 and TRBJ2-3, reads DVKVTQSSRYLVKRTGEKVFLECVQDMDHENMFWYRQDPGLGLRLIYFSYDVKMKEKGDIPEGYSVSREKKERFSLILESASTNQTSMYLCVSRRRDTQYFGPGTRLTVL.

This clonotype occurred once. A far larger clone is a single base away, which makes a read error likely. V is TRBV7-2 and J is TRBJ2-1; TRBD2 matches 11 bases. The V segment lost 4 bases and the J segment 13 bases; nucleotides outside the gene matches: 18. The CDR3 runs 17 residues. CDR1 and CDR2 (germline): SGHTA, FQGNSA. CDR3 bases: TGTGCCAGCAGCTCAGGACTAGCGGGCTATGGGGGAGAGACCCAGTTCTTC. As protein: CASSSGLAGYGGETQFF.

This clonotype was observed at least ten times. This sequence joins TRBV5-1 and TRBJ2-2; TRBD2 is a possible D gene (5 bases). Deletions cut 4 bases from V and 2 bases from J, with 12 bases between. Germline V lookup: CDR1 SGHRS, CDR2 YFSETQ. This CDR3 has 15 amino acids. DNA for the CDR3: TGCGCCAGCAGCCCCCGGCCGGGAAACACCGGGGAGCTGTTTTTT. Translated, it gives CASSPRPGNTGELFF.

This clonotype has at least ten counts. The J gene is TRBJ1-1, the V gene TRBV9; 8 nucleotides line up with TRBD1. Per germline, CDR1 SGDLS and CDR2 YYNGEE. This CDR3 is 13 amino acids long. V gave up 3 bases and J gave up 3 bases; unmatched junction bases: 1. CDR3 region: CASSEGQDTEAFF. CDR3 in DNA: TGTGCCAGCAGCGAGGGACAGGACACTGAAGCTTTCTTT. The entire variable domain, with the rest obtained from reference TRBV9 and TRBJ1-1, is as follows: DSGVTQTPKHLITATGQRVTLRCSPRSGDLSVYWYQQSLDQGLQFLIQYYNGEERAKGNILERFSAQQFPDLHSELNLSSLELGDSALYFCASSEGQDTEAFFGQGTRLTVV.

This clonotype has a count of ten or more. The chain carries TRBV13 and TRBJ2-3, with 7 nucleotides matching TRBD2. The ends lost 3 bases at V and 3 bases at J; junction bases unmatched: 6. CDR1 and CDR2 (germline): PRHDT, FYEKMQ (reference sequence). The CDR3 spans 15 residues. Written as DNA, the CDR3 is TGTGCCAGCAGCTTGGGACTACAACAGACAGATACGCAGTATTTT. Its translation: CASSLGLQQTDTQYF.

The J gene is TRBJ2-1, the V gene TRBV9; TRBD2 matches 14 bases. The CDR3 is 15 residues long. CDR1 is SGDLS, CDR2 YYNGEE, per germline. J was trimmed by 8 bases and V by 4 bases; bases with no gene match: 5. CDR3 loop: CASSRRLAGGHEQFF. The CDR3 bases are TGTGCCAGCAGCCGTCGACTAGCGGGAGGGCATGAGCAGTTCTTC.

This clonotype was seen many times. The chain joins TRBV5-4 to TRBJ2-1; TRBD2 aligns across 7 bases. Per the germline V gene, CDR1 is SGHNT and CDR2 is YYREEE (reference sequence). V shed 3 bases and J 12 bases; nucleotides not matched to a gene: 3. There are 11 residues in the CDR3. The CDR3 sequence is CASSSGTTQFF. The CDR3 DNA follows: TGTGCCAGCAGCTCCGGGACTACGCAGTTCTTC. Using reference TRBV5-4 and TRBJ2-1 for the parts outside the CDR3, the full variable domain is ETGVTQSPTHLIKTRGQQVTLRCSSQSGHNTVSWYQQALGQGPQFIFQYYREEENGRGNFPPRFSGLQFPNYSSELNVNALELDDSALYLCASSSGTTQFFGPGTRLTVL.

The chain uses TRBV6-1 and TRBJ1-5; D possibly corresponds to TRBD1 (5 bases). This CDR3 comprises 15 residues. CDR1 and CDR2 (germline): MNHNS, SASEGT. Trimming cost V 6 bases and J 6 bases, with 18 bases left between them. The CDR3 DNA follows: TGTGCCAGCAGCCTTGGGACGGCCGGTGGTCAGCCCCAGCATTTT. Its protein product is CASSLGTAGGQPQHF.